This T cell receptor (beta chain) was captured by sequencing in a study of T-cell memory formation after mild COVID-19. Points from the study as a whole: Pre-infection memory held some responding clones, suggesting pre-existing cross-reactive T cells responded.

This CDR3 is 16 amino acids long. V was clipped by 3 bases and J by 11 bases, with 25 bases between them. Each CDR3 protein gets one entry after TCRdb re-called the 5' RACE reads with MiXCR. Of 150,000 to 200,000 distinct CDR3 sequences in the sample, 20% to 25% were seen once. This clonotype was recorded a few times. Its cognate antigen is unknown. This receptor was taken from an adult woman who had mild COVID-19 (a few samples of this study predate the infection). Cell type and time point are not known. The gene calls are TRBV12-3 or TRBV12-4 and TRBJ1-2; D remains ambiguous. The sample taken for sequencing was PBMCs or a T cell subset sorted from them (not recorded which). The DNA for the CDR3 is TGTGCCAGCAGTTTCTCTTCGGCCACCCGGGAATTTTGGTACACCTTC. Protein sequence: CASSFSSATREFWYTF.